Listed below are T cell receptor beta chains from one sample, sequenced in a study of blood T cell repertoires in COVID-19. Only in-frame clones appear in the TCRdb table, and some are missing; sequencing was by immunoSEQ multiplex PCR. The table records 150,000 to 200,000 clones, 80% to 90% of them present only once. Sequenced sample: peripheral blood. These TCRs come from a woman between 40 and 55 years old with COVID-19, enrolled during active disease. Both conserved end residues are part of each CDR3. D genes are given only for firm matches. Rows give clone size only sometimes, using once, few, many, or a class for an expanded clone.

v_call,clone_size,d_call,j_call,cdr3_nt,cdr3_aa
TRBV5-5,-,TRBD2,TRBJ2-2,TGTGCCAGCAGACGGACTAGCGGGGGGACGGCCGGGGAGCTGTTTTTT,CASRRTSGGTAGELFF
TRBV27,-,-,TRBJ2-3,TGTGCCAGCAGTTTAGGAGGGGAAACAGATACGCAGTATTTT,CASSLGGETDTQYF
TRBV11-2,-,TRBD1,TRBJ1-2,TGTGCCAGCAGCTTAGGACAGGGTTATGGCTACACCTTC,CASSLGQGYGYTF
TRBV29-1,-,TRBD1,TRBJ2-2,TGCAGCGTTGATGGGGCTAGACAGGGGGCTATAAGCGGGGAGCTGTTTTTT,CSVDGARQGAISGELFF
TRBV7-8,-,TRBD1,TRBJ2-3,TGTGCCAGCAGCGCCAGGGGGACAGATACGCAGTATTTT,CASSARGTDTQYF
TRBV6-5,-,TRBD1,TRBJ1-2,TGTGCCAGCGGGACTGGGACAGCTGTTTATGGCTACACCTTC,CASGTGTAVYGYTF
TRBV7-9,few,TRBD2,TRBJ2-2,TGTGCCAGCAGCTCCGGGACTAGCGGAGAGAACACCGGGGAGCTGTTTTTT,CASSSGTSGENTGELFF
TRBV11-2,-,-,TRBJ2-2,TGTGCCAGCAGGATAAGGGGCCGAACGGGGAACACCGGGGAGCTGTTTTTT,CASRIRGRTGNTGELFF
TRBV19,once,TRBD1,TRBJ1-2,TGTGCCAGTAGCCCCGGCGCGGGTAGGGGGCCTAACATTAACTATGGCTACACCTTC,CASSPGAGRGPNINYGYTF
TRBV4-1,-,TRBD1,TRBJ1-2,TGCGCCAGCAGCCAAGCCCTAAGACAGGGGGACTATGGCTACACCTTC,CASSQALRQGDYGYTF
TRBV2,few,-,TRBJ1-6,TGTGCCAGCAGAAGGAGACAGCCTTATAATTCACCCCTCCACTTT,CASRRRQPYNSPLHF
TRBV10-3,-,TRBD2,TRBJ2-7,TGTGCCTCCAAGGCGGGAGTAACCTACGAGCAGTACTTC,CASKAGVTYEQYF
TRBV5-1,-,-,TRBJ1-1,TGCGCCAGCGGCCCCCGAGACTTGAACACTGAAGCTTTCTTT,CASGPRDLNTEAFF
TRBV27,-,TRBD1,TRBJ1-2,TGTGCCAGCAGTTTATCGGGACAGGGGTATGGCTACACCTTC,CASSLSGQGYGYTF
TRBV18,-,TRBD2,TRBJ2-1,TGTGCCAGCTCAAGGGGGCTTCGGACTAGCGCGGAGAATGAGCAGTTCTTC,CASSRGLRTSAENEQFF
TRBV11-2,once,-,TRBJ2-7,TGTGCCAGCAGCTTCCACAGAACTGTCGAGCAGTACTTC,CASSFHRTVEQYF
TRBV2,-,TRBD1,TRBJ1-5,TGTGCCAGCCGACAGGGATTGGGGCCCCAGCATTTT,CASRQGLGPQHF
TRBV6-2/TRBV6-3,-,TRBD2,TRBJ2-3,TGTGCCAGCAGTCGTAGCGGGGGGAGGTATACGCAGTATTTT,CASSRSGGRYTQYF
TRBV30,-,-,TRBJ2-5,TGTGCCTGGAGTGGGCAGGTCCAAGAGACCCAGTACTTC,CAWSGQVQETQYF
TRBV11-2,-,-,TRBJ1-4,TGTGCCAGCAGCTTAGGCAGAACCAATGAAAAACTGTTTTTT,CASSLGRTNEKLFF
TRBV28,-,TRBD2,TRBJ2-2,TGTGCCAGCAGTTTATTTCTAGCGGGAGATGGTACGGACACCGGGGAGCTGTTTTTT,CASSLFLAGDGTDTGELFF
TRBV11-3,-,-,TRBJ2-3,TGTGCCAGCAGCTTCACAGGTAGCACAGATACGCAGTATTTT,CASSFTGSTDTQYF
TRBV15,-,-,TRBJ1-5,TGTGCCACCAGCAGAGATCGTGCAGGGGAAAATCAGCCCCAGCATTTT,CATSRDRAGENQPQHF
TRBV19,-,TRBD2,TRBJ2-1,TGTGCCAGTAGTATTGGCGGGGGAACCTACAATGAGCAGTTCTTC,CASSIGGGTYNEQFF
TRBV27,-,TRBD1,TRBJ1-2,TGTGCCAGCAGCCCGGGACAGGGCAACTATGGCTACACCTTC,CASSPGQGNYGYTF
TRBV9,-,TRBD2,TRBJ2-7,TGTGCCAGCAGCGTAGGGATCGGGGGGTTTGACGAGCAGTACTTC,CASSVGIGGFDEQYF
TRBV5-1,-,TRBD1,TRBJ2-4,TGCGCCAGCAGCGTGGGAACAGGGGGCATTAACATTCAGTACTTC,CASSVGTGGINIQYF
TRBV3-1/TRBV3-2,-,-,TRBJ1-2,TGTGCCAGCAGCCAAGGGGCAGGGTTCGGCTACACCTTC,CASSQGAGFGYTF
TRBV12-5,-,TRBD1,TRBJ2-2,TGTGCTAGTGGTCGGGACAGCACCGGGGAGCTGTTTTTT,CASGRDSTGELFF
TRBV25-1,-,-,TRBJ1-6,TGTGCCAGCAGTGATACCACAGGGCAGTATTCACCCCTCCACTTT,CASSDTTGQYSPLHF
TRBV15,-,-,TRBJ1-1,TGTGCCACCAGCAGACCCTACAGCACTGAAGCTTTCTTT,CATSRPYSTEAFF
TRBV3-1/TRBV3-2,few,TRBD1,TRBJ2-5,TGTGCCAGCAGCCACGGGACAGGGGCTAAAGCGGAGACCCAGTACTTC,CASSHGTGAKAETQYF
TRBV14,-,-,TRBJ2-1,TGTGCCAGCACCCCCGACAGAAACACCTACAATGAGCAGTTCTTC,CASTPDRNTYNEQFF
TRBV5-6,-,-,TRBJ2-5,TGTGCCAGCAGCTTAAAGCCAGGGTTAGAGACCCAGTACTTC,CASSLKPGLETQYF
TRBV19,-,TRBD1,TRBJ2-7,TGTGCCAGTAGTGGGACAGGGGGCCTATACGAGCAGTACTTC,CASSGTGGLYEQYF
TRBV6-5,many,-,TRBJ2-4,TGTGCCAGCAGTTACACCCAGACAGAGAAAAACATTCAGTACTTC,CASSYTQTEKNIQYF
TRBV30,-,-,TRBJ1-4,TGTGCCTGGAGTGTACAGGCGCTTGCAACTAATGAAAAACTGTTTTTT,CAWSVQALATNEKLFF
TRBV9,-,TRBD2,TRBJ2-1,TGTGCCAGCAGCGCGGGGGGAGCTGGTGAGCAGTTCTTC,CASSAGGAGEQFF
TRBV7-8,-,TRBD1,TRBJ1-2,TGTGCCAGCAGACAAACCGGGACAGGGGAAGGCTACACCTTC,CASRQTGTGEGYTF
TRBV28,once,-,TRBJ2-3,TGTGCCAGCAGATCCGGGTCAGATACGCAGTATTTT,CASRSGSDTQYF
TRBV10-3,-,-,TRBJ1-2,TGTGCCATCAGTGAGTCTCAGGGCTATGGCTACACCTTC,CAISESQGYGYTF
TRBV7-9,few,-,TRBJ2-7,TGTGCCAGCAGCTCCGACACCACCTACGAGCAGTACTTC,CASSSDTTYEQYF
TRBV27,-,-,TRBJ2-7,TGTGCCAGCAGTTCCAGGGGTGGTTACTACGAGCAGTACTTC,CASSSRGGYYEQYF
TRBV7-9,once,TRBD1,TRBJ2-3,TGTGCCAGCAGCTCAAGGGGGCTTCTAAGTCAGGATACGCAGTATTTT,CASSSRGLLSQDTQYF
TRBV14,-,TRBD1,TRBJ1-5,TGTGCCAGCAGCCCAGGGGGGCTCAATCAGCCCCAGCATTTT,CASSPGGLNQPQHF
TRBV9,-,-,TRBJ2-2,TGTGCCAGCAGCGTAGCTCCGTCCGGGGAGCTGTTTTTT,CASSVAPSGELFF
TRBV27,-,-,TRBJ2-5,TGTGCCAGCAGTTCCCGGGGGGCTGAGACCCAGTACTTC,CASSSRGAETQYF
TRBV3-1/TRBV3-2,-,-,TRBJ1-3,TGTGCCAGCCAACGGCGGGGACTGCCTGGAAACACCATATATTTT,CASQRRGLPGNTIYF
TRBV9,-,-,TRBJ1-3,TGTGCCAGCAGCCCCACAGGAGGGAGTGGAAACACCATATATTTT,CASSPTGGSGNTIYF
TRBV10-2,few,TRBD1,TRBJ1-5,TGCGCCAGCAGCACAACAGGGGATTCTAGCAATCAGCCCCAGCATTTT,CASSTTGDSSNQPQHF
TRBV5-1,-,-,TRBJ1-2,TGCGCCAGCAGCTTGGAGGGCAGGGGCGTGGATGGCTACACCTTC,CASSLEGRGVDGYTF
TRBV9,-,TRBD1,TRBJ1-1,TGTGCCAGCAGCGCTAACCCGGGACAGCCAAGCGCTGAAGCTTTCTTT,CASSANPGQPSAEAFF
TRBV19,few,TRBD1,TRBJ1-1,TGTGCCAGTAGTAAGACAGGGGGCACTGAAGCTTTCTTT,CASSKTGGTEAFF
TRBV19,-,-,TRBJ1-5,TGTGCCAGTAGACATCGTGGAGGGCGGGACAGCAATCAGCCCCAGCATTTT,CASRHRGGRDSNQPQHF
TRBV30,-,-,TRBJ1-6,TGTGCCTTTTTTCCAGGAGGGAATTCACCCCTCCACTTT,CAFFPGGNSPLHF
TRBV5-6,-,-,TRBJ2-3,TGTGCCAGCTCGGCAGGACTAAACACAGATACGCAGTATTTT,CASSAGLNTDTQYF
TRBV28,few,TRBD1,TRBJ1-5,TGTGCCAGCCGGACAGGGGTTAGCAATCAGCCCCAGCATTTT,CASRTGVSNQPQHF
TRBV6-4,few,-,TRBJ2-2,TGTGCCAGCAGTGCAGGGAACACCGGGGAGCTGTTTTTT,CASSAGNTGELFF
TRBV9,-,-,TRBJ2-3,TGTGCCAGCAGCGATGTCGCGGGGGCCACAGATACGCAGTATTTT,CASSDVAGATDTQYF